This TCR beta chain was found in a study of T cells in Graves' hyperthyroidism and ophthalmopathy. Study-wide results and caveats: Blood also showed most of the thyroid clonotypes that were expanded above 0.001.

Per germline, CDR1 SGHVS and CDR2 FQNEAQ. Trimming removed 4 bases at V and 0 bases at J, with 22 bases between. This CDR3 comprises 18 residues. The TCR beta CDR3 regions underwent amplification using RNA transcripts as the source. TCR CDR3 regions were first amplified by RT-PCR with HTBI primers. TCRdb reprocessed the multiplex PCR reads with MiXCR, giving one entry per CDR3 protein. The sample shows about 640,000 distinct CDR3 sequences, about 14% of them seen only once. This clonotype came up many times. What it binds is not known. In the ophthalmopathy cohort, Clinical Activity Score was at least 3, NOSPECS grade at least 4, and duration under 3 months. Uncontrolled infection, other autoimmune disease, pregnancy or lactation led to exclusion. It was over 9.5 ml of fresh peripheral blood that supplied the PBMCs.

The V gene is TRBV7-8, the J gene TRBJ2-7, with D uncertain. The sequencing input was blood. This receptor was obtained from a woman in her 50s with Graves' ophthalmopathy. CDR3 sequence reads: CASSSSPAVGLDSYEQYF. DNA for the CDR3: TGTGCCAGCAGCTCTTCACCGGCAGTCGGGCTAGACTCCTACGAGCAGTACTTC.